Listed below are T cell receptor beta chains from one sample, sequenced in a study of cytomegalovirus exposure and HLA in healthy donors. The method was immunoSEQ multiplex PCR; TCRdb's version includes in-frame clones alone and lacks a portion of them. Found here are about 160,000 clones, around 80% of them singletons; the top ten hold approximately 1.4%. What was sequenced was PBMCs. These TCRs come from a girl aged 5-17 years in good health and CMV-seropositive. The CDR3 runs from the conserved cysteine through the conserved F or W. D genes are given only for firm matches. Size tells how often a clone was seen (once, few, many) or the class of an expanded clone, and some rows leave it out.

d_call,j_call,v_call,clone_size,cdr3_aa,cdr3_nt
-,TRBJ2-3,TRBV6-1,-,CASSGRGRGLSDTQYF,TGTGCCAGCAGTGGACGGGGGAGAGGTCTGTCAGATACGCAGTATTTT
TRBD1,TRBJ2-7,TRBV30,few,CAWSAGTDSSYEQYF,TGTGCCTGGAGTGCGGGGACAGACAGCTCCTACGAGCAGTACTTC
-,TRBJ1-2,TRBV28,-,CAVSTIYDSYGYTF,TGTGCCGTATCCACAATATACGACAGCTATGGCTACACCTTC
TRBD2,TRBJ2-3,TRBV29-1,-,CSGEGLAGKGSTDTQYF,TGCAGCGGGGAGGGACTAGCGGGAAAGGGTAGCACAGATACGCAGTATTTT
-,TRBJ1-4,TRBV5-6,-,CASSLGSGLATNEKLFF,TGTGCCAGCAGCTTGGGATCAGGGCTTGCAACTAATGAAAAACTGTTTTTT
TRBD2,TRBJ2-7,TRBV15,-,CATSRDREGTSLPYEQYF,TGTGCCACCAGCAGAGATAGGGAAGGGACTAGTTTACCCTACGAGCAGTACTTC
TRBD1,TRBJ2-5,TRBV6-5,-,CASTREGAETQYF,TGTGCCAGCACCCGAGAGGGGGCAGAGACCCAGTACTTC
TRBD1,TRBJ1-1,TRBV28,-,CASSLLGQGDTEAFF,TGTGCCAGCAGTCTATTAGGACAGGGAGACACTGAAGCTTTCTTT
TRBD2,TRBJ2-3,TRBV2,-,CASSLAGAGQDTQYF,TGTGCCAGCAGCTTAGCGGGAGCGGGGCAAGATACGCAGTATTTT
TRBD2,TRBJ2-5,TRBV9,once,CASSVLGLDQETQYF,TGTGCCAGCAGCGTCTTGGGACTAGACCAAGAGACCCAGTACTTC
-,TRBJ1-5,TRBV7-8,-,CASSIGRAGNQPQHF,TGTGCCAGCAGCATAGGGAGGGCAGGGAATCAGCCCCAGCATTTT
TRBD1,TRBJ2-7,TRBV7-2,once,CASSLAWTGPYEQYF,TGTGCCAGCAGCTTAGCCTGGACAGGGCCCTACGAGCAGTACTTC
TRBD2,TRBJ2-2,TRBV2,-,CASRIGGAGELFF,TGTGCCAGCAGGATCGGGGGGGCCGGGGAGCTGTTTTTT
-,TRBJ2-5,TRBV7-8,-,CASSYSEGEETQYF,TGTGCCAGCAGCTACTCCGAGGGAGAAGAGACCCAGTACTTC
-,TRBJ2-1,TRBV13,-,CASSLAGEEQFF,TGTGCCAGCAGCTTAGCGGGGGAGGAGCAGTTCTTC